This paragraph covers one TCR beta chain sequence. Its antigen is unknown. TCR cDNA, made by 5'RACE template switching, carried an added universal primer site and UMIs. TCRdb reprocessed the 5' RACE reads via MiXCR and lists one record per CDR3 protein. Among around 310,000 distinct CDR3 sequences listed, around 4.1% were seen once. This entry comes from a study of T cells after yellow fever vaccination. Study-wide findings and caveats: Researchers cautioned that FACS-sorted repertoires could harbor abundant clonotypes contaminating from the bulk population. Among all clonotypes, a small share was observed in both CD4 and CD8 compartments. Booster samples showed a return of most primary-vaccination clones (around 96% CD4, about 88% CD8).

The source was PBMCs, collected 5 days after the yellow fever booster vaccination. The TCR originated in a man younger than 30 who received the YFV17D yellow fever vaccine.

CDR3 sequence reads: CASSIRDSRTTRGYTF. CDR3 bases: TGTGCCAGTAGTATAAGAGATTCCCGGACCACCAGGGGCTACACCTTC. The chain recombines TRBV19 with TRBJ1-2; D remains ambiguous. The V end lost 2 bases, the J end lost 8 bases, and 21 bases lay between the germline ends. The CDR3 runs 16 residues. Germline values: CDR1 LNHDA, CDR2 SQIVND (reference sequence).